This entry lists 22 T cell receptor beta chains sequenced from one sample in a study of blood T cell repertoires in COVID-19. Only in-frame clones appear in the TCRdb table, and some are missing; sequencing was by immunoSEQ multiplex PCR. The table records about 99,000 clones, less than 90% of them present only once. Sample: peripheral blood. These receptor sequences come from a man aged 65 to 85 with active or convalescent COVID-19.

This sequence joins TRBV28 and TRBJ1-1; D is unresolved. Germline V gene data show CDR1 as MDHEN and CDR2 as SYDVKM. There are 13 residues in the CDR3. Between the trimmed V and J ends, which lost 5 bases and 6 bases, there was a span of 13 bases. Written as DNA, the CDR3 is TGTGCCAGCAGTATTCCGGAGAAGGCTGAAGCTTTCTTT. This encodes CASSIPEKAEAFF.

The chain has TRBV7-2 and TRBJ2-1; the D gene is possibly TRBD2 (7 bases). Looked up from germline, CDR1 is SGHTA and CDR2 is FQGNSA. V lost 0 bases, J lost 4 bases, and 13 bases lay in between. CDR3 length: 16 amino acids. CDR3 amino acids: CASSLAASGQYNEQFF. In DNA form, the CDR3 reads TGTGCCAGCAGCTTAGCAGCTAGCGGACAGTACAATGAGCAGTTCTTC.

V is TRBV7-9 and J is TRBJ1-6; no clear D. Looked up from germline, CDR1 is SEHNR and CDR2 is FQNEAQ (reference sequence). The V and J ends lost 7 bases and 2 bases respectively, with 6 bases between them. This CDR3 region has 13 residues. The CDR3 reads CASMEAYNSPLHF. The CDR3 region has the DNA TGTGCCAGCATGGAGGCCTATAATTCACCCCTCCACTTT.

CDR3 coding DNA: TGTGCCAGCAGCTTAGTCGGGCGGGGGTCGAGGATCACAGATACGCAGTATTTT. This codes for CASSLVGRGSRITDTQYF. The genes are TRBV7-2 and TRBJ2-3, with 7 bases aligning to TRBD2. Trimming took 1 base from V and 2 from J; bases not matched to a gene: 12. The germline V gene encodes CDR1 SGHTA and CDR2 FQGNSA. The CDR3 runs 18 residues.

The CDR3 loop is CASTLQGLVTGELFF. CDR3 in DNA: TGTGCCAGCACCCTACAGGGTTTGGTCACCGGGGAGCTGTTTTTT. The rearrangement joins TRBV27 to TRBJ2-2; weak D call: TRBD1 (6 bases). Germline CDR1 and CDR2: MNHEY and SMNVEV (reference sequence). Trimming removed 7 bases from V and 4 bases from J, with 16 bases in between. CDR3 length equals 15 residues.

The chain joins TRBV9 to TRBJ2-5; D may be TRBD1 (8 bases). Germline V gives CDR1 SGDLS, CDR2 YYNGEE. This CDR3 comprises 15 residues. The V and J ends lost 4 bases and 2 bases respectively, with 15 bases between them. The CDR3 sequence: CASSLGQGLQETQYF. CDR3 nucleotide sequence: TGTGCCAGCAGCCTCGGACAGGGACTACAAGAGACCCAGTACTTC.

This chain uses TRBV5-1 with TRBJ1-1, with TRBD1 identical over 8 bases. The CDR3 covers 16 residues. Germline CDR1 is SGHRS and CDR2 is YFSETQ. V was pared by 4 bases and J by 5 bases, with 13 bases of the junction left unmatched. DNA of the CDR3: TGCGCCAGCAGCGTGGACAGGGTCGGTACAGGGACTGAAGCTTTCTTT. It is translated as CASSVDRVGTGTEAFF.

CDR3 protein: CASSIQTGGIDGYTF. The DNA of the CDR3 is TGCGCCAGCAGCATCCAGACAGGGGGCATCGATGGCTACACCTTC. The chain is built from TRBV5-1 and TRBJ1-2, with 10 positions matching TRBD1. The CDR3 contains 15 residues. Germline-derived CDR1 and CDR2 are SGHRS and YFSETQ. V shed 4 bases, J shed 6 bases, and the junction held 9 bases outside the gene matches.

The chain uses TRBV6-2 or TRBV6-3 and TRBJ2-5; D perhaps matches TRBD2 (7 bases). The germline gives CDR1 MNHEY, CDR2 SVGEGT. V was clipped by 1 base and J by 2 bases, with 11 bases between them. This CDR3 has 15 residues. CDR3 in DNA: TGTGCCAGCAGTTACTTGGGGGGGCATCAAGAGACCCAGTACTTC. It specifies CASSYLGGHQETQYF.

The chain has TRBV5-5 and TRBJ2-1; 7 nucleotides align to TRBD2. With 2 bases clipped from V and 2 bases from J, the junction kept 4 bases outside the gene matches. The CDR3 covers 15 residues. The V gene's germline CDR1 is SGHKS and CDR2 YYEKEE (reference sequence). The CDR3: CASSFVSGAYNEQFF. CDR3 nucleotides: TGTGCCAGCAGCTTCGTCAGCGGGGCCTACAATGAGCAGTTCTTC.

The V and J genes are TRBV14 and TRBJ2-3, with D maybe TRBD2 (5 bases). Germline V gives CDR1 SGHDN, CDR2 FVKESK. CDR3 length: 15 amino acids. V was clipped by 3 bases and J by 8 bases, with 18 bases between them. CDR3 nucleotides: TGTGCCAGCAGCCACCTGGACTCCATCCGCGCTACGCAGTATTTT. This sequence encodes CASSHLDSIRATQYF.

V and J are TRBV6-5 and TRBJ2-2, with TRBD2 matching over 9 bases. The CDR3 loop spans 15 amino acids. Trimming removed 8 bases from V and 3 bases from J; junction bases left unmatched: 7. Germline CDR1 reads MNHEY; CDR2 reads SVGAGI. The DNA for the CDR3 is TGTGCCAGCGGATCTAGCGGGGCCTACACCGGGGAGCTGTTTTTT. It specifies CASGSSGAYTGELFF.

V and J are TRBV4-3 and TRBJ2-7; the match to TRBD1 covers 10 bases. J was trimmed by 4 bases and V by 1 base; bases with no gene match: 7. The germline gives CDR1 LGHNA, CDR2 YSLEER. The CDR3 consists of 16 residues. The DNA of the CDR3 is TGCGCCAGCAGCCAAGTTTTAGGGACAGGGGTTTACGAGCAGTACTTC. Encoded protein: CASSQVLGTGVYEQYF.

Worth noting for this clone: Relative to the germline gene, one junction end is altered; a read error may explain this. The chain recombines TRBV5-1 with TRBJ2-1; a possible D gene is TRBD1 (6 bases). CDR3 length: 12 amino acids. The germline CDR1 and CDR2 sequences are SGHRS and YFSETQ. In nucleotides, the CDR3 is TGCGCCAGCAGCTTGGGGACAGCCGATAGGATCTTC. Its protein is CASSLGTADRIF. Based on the CDR3 plus reference TRBV5-1 and TRBJ2-1, the full variable domain is KAGVTQTPRYLIKTRGQQVTLSCSPISGHRSVSWYQQTPGQGLQFLFEYFSETQRNKGNFPGRFSGRQFSNSRSEMNVSTLELGDSALYLCASSLGTADRIFGPGTRLTVL.

The rearrangement uses TRBV5-1 and TRBJ2-1; 9 bases align to TRBD2. V lost 2 bases and J lost 8; bases outside the gene matches: 11. Germline V gene sequence: CDR1 SGHRS, CDR2 YFSETQ. The CDR3 consists of 16 residues. CDR3 coding DNA: TGCGCCAGCAGCTTAGGTTCCAGCGGGGGGATGGATGAGCAGTTCTTC. Its translation is CASSLGSSGGMDEQFF.

The chain links TRBV30 to TRBJ2-3; TRBD2 aligns across 9 bases. The length of the CDR3 is 16 residues. Germline values: CDR1 GTSNPN, CDR2 SVGIG (reference sequence). The junction had 6 bases not matched to a gene; V was cut back by 1 base and J by 1 base. CDR3 sequence reads: CAWSAGTSSRTDTQYF. CDR3 sequence (DNA): TGTGCCTGGAGTGCCGGGACTAGCAGTCGCACAGATACGCAGTATTTT. Full variable domain (rest looked up from reference TRBV30 and TRBJ2-3): SQTIHQWPATLVQPVGSPLSLECTVEGTSNPNLYWYRQAAGRGLQLLFYSVGIGQISSEVPQNLSASRPQDRQFILSSKKLLLSDSGFYLCAWSAGTSSRTDTQYFGPGTRLTVL.

The CDR3 DNA is TGCAGTGCTAGATTTAATCCCCAGCATTTT. Protein product: CSARFNPQHF. This sequence joins TRBV20-1 and TRBJ1-5; D remains ambiguous. CDR3 length: 10 amino acids. V lost 2 bases to trimming and J lost 10 bases, with 6 bases between them. CDR1 DFQATT and CDR2 SNEGSKA come from the germline V gene (reference sequence).

The rearrangement links TRBV29-1 to TRBJ1-2; 7 bases line up with TRBD1. Unmatched junction bases numbered 5, after V lost 7 bases and J lost 6 bases. Germline V gene sequence: CDR1 SQVTM, CDR2 ANQGSEA. The CDR3 is made up of 11 amino acids. The CDR3 region is CSGEGQNGYTF. The CDR3 bases are TGCAGCGGCGAGGGACAGAATGGCTACACCTTC. Supplemented by reference TRBV29-1 and TRBJ1-2, the full variable domain reads SAVISQKPSRDICQRGTSLTIQCQVDSQVTMMFWYRQQPGQSLTLIATANQGSEATYESGFVIDKFPISRPNLTFSTLTVSNMSPEDSSIYLCSGEGQNGYTFGSGTRLTVV.

This chain connects TRBV5-6 to TRBJ2-7; D uncertain. V lost 4 bases, J lost 0 bases, and 5 bases lay in between. Germline CDR1 is SGHDT and CDR2 is YYEEEE. The CDR3 spans 12 residues. The CDR3 DNA is TGTGCCAGCAGCGAGAGCTCCTACGAGCAGTACTTC. Amino acids: CASSESSYEQYF. The full variable domain, rest sourced from reference TRBV5-6 and TRBJ2-7, is DAGVTQSPTHLIKTRGQQVTLRCSPKSGHDTVSWYQQALGQGPQFIFQYYEEEERQRGNFPDRFSGHQFPNYSSELNVNALLLGDSALYLCASSESSYEQYFGPGTRLTVT.

This clone appeared a few times. The rearrangement links TRBV5-1 to TRBJ1-2; the match to TRBD1 covers 11 bases. V was pared by 6 bases and J by 7 bases, with 5 bases of the junction left unmatched. The germline gives CDR1 SGHRS, CDR2 YFSETQ. The CDR3 contains 13 residues. The CDR3 DNA reads TGCGCCAGCATGGGACAGGGGGGTATTGGCTACACCTTC. Translation: CASMGQGGIGYTF.

The chain has TRBV28 and TRBJ1-2; TRBD1 agrees at 8 bases. From germline, CDR1 is MDHEN and CDR2 SYDVKM. V trimming: 6 bases; J trimming: 4 bases; junction bases outside the gene matches: 10. The CDR3 has 15 residues. CDR3 coding DNA: TGTGCCAGCAGCGAACAGGGGGGGTTTTTCTATGGCTACACCTTC. This translates into CASSEQGGFFYGYTF.

The chain uses TRBV6-6 and TRBJ1-2; 11 bases agree with TRBD1. Trimming cost V 6 bases and J 3 bases; bases outside gene matches: 3. Germline V gives CDR1 MNHNY, CDR2 SVGAGI (reference sequence). This CDR3 comprises 14 residues. This chain's CDR3 is CASRWTGGDYGYTF. DNA of the CDR3: TGTGCCAGCAGGTGGACAGGGGGCGACTATGGCTACACCTTC.